This TCR beta chain was obtained from a study of cytomegalovirus exposure and HLA in healthy donors. This clone was seen just once. The target antigen is unknown. Germline lookup yields CDR1 SGHNT and CDR2 YYREEE (reference sequence). The junction had 10 bases not matched to a gene; V was cut back by 6 bases and J by 4 bases. CDR3 length: 15 residues. Points from the study as a whole: Accounts indicate the classifier identified cytomegalovirus status with strong specificity and sensitivity.

PCR was performed using 60 Vbeta and 13 Jbeta primers. Using immunoSEQ multiplex PCR, the repertoire was profiled, and TCRdb retains in-frame clones only, with some absent. The data hold about 68,000 clones, with 70% to 90% observed a single time. The sequencing input was PBMCs. The chain links TRBV5-4 to TRBJ2-1, with 7 bases that match TRBD2. The clonotype originates from a human donor in good health. CDR3 region: CASTTGAGEYNEQFF. CDR3 nucleotide sequence: TGTGCCAGCACCACCGGGGCGGGGGAATACAATGAGCAGTTCTTC.